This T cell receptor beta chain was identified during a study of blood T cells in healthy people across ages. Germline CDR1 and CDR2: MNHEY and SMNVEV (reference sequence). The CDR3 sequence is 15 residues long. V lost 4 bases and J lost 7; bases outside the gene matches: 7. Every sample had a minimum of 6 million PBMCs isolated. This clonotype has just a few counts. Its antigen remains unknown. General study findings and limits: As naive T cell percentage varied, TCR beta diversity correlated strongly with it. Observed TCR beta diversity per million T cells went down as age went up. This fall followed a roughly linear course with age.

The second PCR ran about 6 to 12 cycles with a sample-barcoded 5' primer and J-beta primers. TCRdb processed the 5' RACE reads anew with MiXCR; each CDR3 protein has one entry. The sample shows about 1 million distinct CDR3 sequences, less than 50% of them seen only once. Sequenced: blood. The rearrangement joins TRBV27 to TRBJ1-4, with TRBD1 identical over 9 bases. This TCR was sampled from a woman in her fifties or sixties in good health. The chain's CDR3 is CASSSGTGRREKLFF. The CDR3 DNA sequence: TGTGCCAGCAGTTCTGGGACAGGGAGACGTGAAAAACTGTTTTTT.